Each of the 10 T cell receptor beta chains below was sequenced from the same sample in a study of radiation and T cells in renal cell carcinoma. Time point described: blood 2 weeks post-SBRT. Documented treatment: 15 Gy SBRT to primary tumor, nephrectomy 4 weeks later. Method: immunoSEQ multiplex PCR; TCRdb's copy keeps in-frame clones and lacks some. The sample lists 160,000 or so clones; approximately 86% were seen once. The specimen was blood, collected from a patient whose treatment included radiotherapy and nephrectomy. These TCRs come from a woman between 45 and 65 years old with renal cell carcinoma.

J is TRBJ1-1 and V is TRBV5-1, with TRBD1 identical over 7 bases. Germline CDR1 SGHRS, CDR2 YFSETQ. V trimming: 5 bases; J trimming: 1 base; junction bases outside the gene matches: 11. The CDR3 contains 16 residues. CDR3 DNA: TGCGCCAGCAGATTAAATGCCGGGACAGAGAACACTGAAGCTTTCTTT. Residues: CASRLNAGTENTEAFF. Full variable domain (outside the CDR3, taken from reference TRBV5-1 and TRBJ1-1): KAGVTQTPRYLIKTRGQQVTLSCSPISGHRSVSWYQQTPGQGLQFLFEYFSETQRNKGNFPGRFSGRQFSNSRSEMNVSTLELGDSALYLCASRLNAGTENTEAFFGQGTRLTVV.

The chain employs TRBV4-3 and TRBJ2-3; 13 bases fit TRBD2. Germline V gene data show CDR1 as LGHNA and CDR2 as YSLEER. The CDR3 contains 18 residues. The V segment lost 0 bases and the J segment 1 base; nucleotides outside the gene matches: 4. The CDR3 loop reads CASSQDTGTSGGTDTQYF. In DNA, the CDR3 is TGCGCCAGCAGCCAAGATACCGGGACTAGCGGGGGCACAGATACGCAGTATTTT.

This clone was recorded once. The chain employs TRBV6-5 and TRBJ1-3; D call uncertain. Germline V gene lookup returns CDR1 MNHEY and CDR2 SVGAGI. Trimming stripped 2 bases from V and 0 bases from J, with 8 bases between. This CDR3 has 15 residues. CDR3: CASSYRQSSGNTIYF. CDR3 DNA: TGTGCCAGCAGTTACCGGCAGTCCTCTGGAAACACCATATATTTT.

V is TRBV29-1 and J is TRBJ1-1, with D maybe TRBD1 (6 bases). The V end was cut by 7 bases, the J end by 0 bases, with 9 bases between. The CDR3 has 12 residues. The V gene's germline CDR1 is SQVTM and CDR2 ANQGSEA. CDR3 nucleotide sequence: TGCAGCGGGAGGACAGTGAACACTGAAGCTTTCTTT. It translates to CSGRTVNTEAFF. Full variable domain (outside the CDR3, taken from reference TRBV29-1 and TRBJ1-1): SAVISQKPSRDICQRGTSLTIQCQVDSQVTMMFWYRQQPGQSLTLIATANQGSEATYESGFVIDKFPISRPNLTFSTLTVSNMSPEDSSIYLCSGRTVNTEAFFGQGTRLTVV.

This clone was counted once. The rearrangement links TRBV6-6 to TRBJ1-1; D might be TRBD1 (5 bases). The CDR3 is 14 residues long. Germline CDR1 is MNHNY and CDR2 is SVGAGI (reference sequence). V was pared by 6 bases and J by 4 bases, with 15 bases between. CDR3 loop: CASRHYLGGTEAFF. The DNA of the CDR3 is TGTGCCAGCAGACATTACCTCGGGGGCACTGAAGCTTTCTTT.

V usage is TRBV7-2 and J usage is TRBJ2-7; TRBD2 aligns across 8 bases. This CDR3 has 15 amino acids. Germline CDR1 is SGHTA and CDR2 is FQGNSA. V was clipped by 3 bases and J by 6 bases; unmatched bases: 10. CDR3 DNA: TGTGCCAGCAGCTTGGCAACGGGGGGGCACCTCGAGCAGTACTTC. Translating it yields CASSLATGGHLEQYF.

J is TRBJ2-1 and V is TRBV10-3; 11 bases are a match to TRBD1. CDR1 and CDR2 from the germline V gene are ENHRY and SYGVKD. The CDR3 runs to 13 residues. The V segment lost 2 bases and the J segment 10 bases; nucleotides outside the gene matches: 1. The CDR3 DNA sequence: TGTGCCATCAGTGAGGGACAGGGGGCAGAGCAGTTCTTC. This codes for CAISEGQGAEQFF.

V gene TRBV11-2 combines with J gene TRBJ2-5; D not certain. In germline, CDR1 is SGHAT, CDR2 FQNNGV. V was clipped by 2 bases and J by 8 bases, with 9 bases between them. This CDR3 contains 12 residues. The CDR3 DNA reads TGTGCCAGCAGCTTAATCTTCCAAACCCAGTACTTC. Translated, it gives CASSLIFQTQYF. Supplemented by reference TRBV11-2 and TRBJ2-5, the full variable domain reads EAGVAQSPRYKIIEKRQSVAFWCNPISGHATLYWYQQILGQGPKLLIQFQNNGVVDDSQLPKDRFSAERLKGVDSTLKIQPAKLEDSAVYLCASSLIFQTQYFGPGTRLLVL.

V is TRBV19 and J is TRBJ2-7; tentative D call: TRBD1 (5 bases). The CDR3 loop spans 14 amino acids. The germline V gene encodes CDR1 LNHDA and CDR2 SQIVND (reference sequence). Trimming removed 5 bases at V and 0 bases at J, with 11 bases between. CDR3 region: CASSSDSYSYEQYF. CDR3 nucleotides: TGTGCCAGTAGTTCAGACAGCTACTCCTACGAGCAGTACTTC.

V gene TRBV23-1 combines with J gene TRBJ2-1; unclear D gene. TRBV23-1 is assigned to the ORF class and has an uncertain function. Trimming took off 8 bases at V and 10 bases at J, with 3 bases between the two ends. The CDR3 consists of 8 residues. This CDR3 reads CASEEQFF. In nucleotides, the CDR3 is TGCGCCAGCGAGGAGCAGTTCTTC.